This T cell receptor beta chain emerged from a study of OX40 agonist ivuxolimab in advanced cancers. General study points: Clonal expansion was seen in CD4+ and CD8+ blood T cells by week 6 at 0.1 to 3.0 mg/kg.

This clone has just a few counts. Its matching antigen is unknown. Clones were sequenced by immunoSEQ multiplex PCR, and TCRdb holds only the in-frame ones, with some missing. The sample has roughly 19,000 clones; around 74% are singletons. Here the sequenced sample was CD4+ or CD8+ T cells sorted from blood, taken in a trial of the OX40 agonist ivuxolimab. This TCR derives from an adult with an advanced solid tumor such as melanoma, head and neck, liver or kidney cancer.

CDR3: CASSGGGSYNEQFF. The CDR3 DNA sequence: TGTGCCAGCAGCGGGGGCGGCTCCTACAATGAGCAGTTCTTC. V usage is TRBV27 and J usage is TRBJ2-1; D is tentatively TRBD1 or TRBD2 (6 bases each). The CDR3 spans 14 residues. The germline gives CDR1 MNHEY, CDR2 SMNVEV (reference sequence). V was cut by 6 bases and J by 0 bases, with 9 bases left in between.